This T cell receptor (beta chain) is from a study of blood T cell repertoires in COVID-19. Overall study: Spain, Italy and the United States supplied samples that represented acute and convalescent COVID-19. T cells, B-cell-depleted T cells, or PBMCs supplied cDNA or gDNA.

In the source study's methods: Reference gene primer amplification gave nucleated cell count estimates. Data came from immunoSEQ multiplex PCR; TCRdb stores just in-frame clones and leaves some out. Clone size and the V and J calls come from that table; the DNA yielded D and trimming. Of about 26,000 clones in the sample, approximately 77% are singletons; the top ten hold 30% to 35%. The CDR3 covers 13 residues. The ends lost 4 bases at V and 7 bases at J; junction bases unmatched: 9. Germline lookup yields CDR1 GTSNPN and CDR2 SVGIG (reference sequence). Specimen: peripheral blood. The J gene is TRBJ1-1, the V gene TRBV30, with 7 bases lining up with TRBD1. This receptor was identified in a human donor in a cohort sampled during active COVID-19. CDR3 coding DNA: TGTGCCTGGAACTCAGGGGGACCGGGTGAAGCTTTCTTT. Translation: CAWNSGGPGEAFF. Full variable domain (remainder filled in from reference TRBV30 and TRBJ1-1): SQTIHQWPATLVQPVGSPLSLECTVEGTSNPNLYWYRQAAGRGLQLLFYSVGIGQISSEVPQNLSASRPQDRQFILSSKKLLLSDSGFYLCAWNSGGPGEAFFGQGTRLTVV.